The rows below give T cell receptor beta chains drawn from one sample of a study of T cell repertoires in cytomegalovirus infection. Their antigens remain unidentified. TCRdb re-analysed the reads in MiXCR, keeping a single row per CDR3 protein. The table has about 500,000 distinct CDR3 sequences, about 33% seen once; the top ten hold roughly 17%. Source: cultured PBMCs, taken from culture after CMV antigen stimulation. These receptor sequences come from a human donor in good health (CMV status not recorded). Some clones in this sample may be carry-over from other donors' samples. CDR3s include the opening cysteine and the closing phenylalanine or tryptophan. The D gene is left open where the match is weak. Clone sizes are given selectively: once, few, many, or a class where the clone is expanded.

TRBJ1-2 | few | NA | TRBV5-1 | TGCGCCAGCAGCTTGTCGTTGGAGAACTATGGCTACACCTTC | CASSLSLENYGYTF
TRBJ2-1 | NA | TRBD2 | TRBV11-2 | TGTGCCAGCAGCTTAGTAGGGCCGACTAGCGGGATAGGGGACTACAATGAGCAGTTCTTC | CASSLVGPTSGIGDYNEQFF
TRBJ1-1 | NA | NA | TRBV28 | TGTGCCAGCAGTTTATATCGGGGCGGGGGGGAAGCTTTCTTT | CASSLYRGGGEAFF
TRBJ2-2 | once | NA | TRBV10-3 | TGTGCCACTACACAGGGAGAGGGGGCCGGGGAGCTGTTTTTT | CATTQGEGAGELFF
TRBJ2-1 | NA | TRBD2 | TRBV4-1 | TGCGCCAGCAGCCTCGAACCCTCTAGCGGGAGCTTCTATGAGCAGTTCTTC | CASSLEPSSGSFYEQFF
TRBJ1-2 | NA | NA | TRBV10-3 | TGTGCCATCGGAAGCGTAGGACGGGGAAACTATGGCTACACCTTC | CAIGSVGRGNYGYTF
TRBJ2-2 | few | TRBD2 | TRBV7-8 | TGTGCCAGCAGCCCGGGTTCTAGCGGGAGGGCCGCGGAGCTGTTTTTT | CASSPGSSGRAAELFF
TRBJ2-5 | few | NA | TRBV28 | TGTGCCAGCAGTCTGTACAAGGAGACCCAGTACTTC | CASSLYKETQYF
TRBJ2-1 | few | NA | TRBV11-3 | TGTGCCAGCAGCCTCCGATGGGACAATGAGCAGTTCTTC | CASSLRWDNEQFF
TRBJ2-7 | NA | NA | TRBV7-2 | TGTGCCAGCAGCTTAGACCCCGCGGTATACGAGCAGTACTTC | CASSLDPAVYEQYF
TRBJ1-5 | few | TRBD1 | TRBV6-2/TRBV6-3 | TGTGCCAGCAGACAAATTGATGGACAGGGCCCCAATCAGCCCCAGCATTTT | CASRQIDGQGPNQPQHF
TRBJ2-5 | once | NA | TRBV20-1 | TGCAGTGCTCTCCTAGTGCAAGAGACCCAGTACTTC | CSALLVQETQYF
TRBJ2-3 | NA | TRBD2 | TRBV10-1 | TGCGCCAGCAGTGAGTGGCAGACTAGCCATCGCACAGATACGCAGTATTTT | CASSEWQTSHRTDTQYF
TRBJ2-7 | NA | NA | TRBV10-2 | TGCGCCAGCAGGGAGACTAGTTACGGCGAGCAGTACTTC | CASRETSYGEQYF
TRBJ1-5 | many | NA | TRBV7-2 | TGTGCCAGCAGCTCTCGAGGCAATCAGCCCCAGCATTTT | CASSSRGNQPQHF
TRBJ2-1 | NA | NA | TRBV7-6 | TGTGCCAGCAGCCCTAGGGGCGGTCTCGATGAGCAGTTCTTC | CASSPRGGLDEQFF
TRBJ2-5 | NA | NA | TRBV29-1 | TGCAGCGTTGAAAGGGGGGGGGAAGAGACCCAGTACTTC | CSVERGGEETQYF
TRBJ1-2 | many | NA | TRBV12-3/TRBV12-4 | TGTGCCAGCAGCCCAAACTATGGCTACACCTTC | CASSPNYGYTF
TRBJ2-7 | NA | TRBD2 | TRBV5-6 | TGTGCCAGCAGCCGCGGGGGGTTGGAGCAGTACTTC | CASSRGGLEQYF
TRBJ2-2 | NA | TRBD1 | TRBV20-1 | TGCAGTGCTAGAGACCCGGGACAGGGATGGACCGGGGAGCTGTTTTTT | CSARDPGQGWTGELFF
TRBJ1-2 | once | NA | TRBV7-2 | TGTGCCAGCAGCTTAGCGAGGGGCCAGGGTGGCTACACCTTC | CASSLARGQGGYTF
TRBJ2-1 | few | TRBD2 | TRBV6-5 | TGTGCCAGCAGTCCTAGCGGGACAACCGCCTACAATGAGCAGTTCTTC | CASSPSGTTAYNEQFF
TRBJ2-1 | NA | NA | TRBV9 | TGTGCCAGCAGCACAGGGTTGAGTGAGCAGTTCTTC | CASSTGLSEQFF
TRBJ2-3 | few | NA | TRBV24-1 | TGTGCCACCAGCACCCGGATCTCAGATACGCAGTATTTT | CATSTRISDTQYF
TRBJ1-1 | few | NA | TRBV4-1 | TGCGCCAGCAGCCAAGATCTCTTGGTTGTGAACACTGAAGCTTTCTTT | CASSQDLLVVNTEAFF
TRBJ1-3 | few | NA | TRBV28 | TGTGCCAGCAGTTTAACCGGGGCCTCTGGAAACACCATATATTTT | CASSLTGASGNTIYF
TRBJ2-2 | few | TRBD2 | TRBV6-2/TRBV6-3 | TGTGCCAGCAGACTAGCGGGCATAAACACCGGGGAGCTGTTTTTT | CASRLAGINTGELFF
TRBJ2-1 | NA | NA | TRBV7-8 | TGTGCCAGCAGCTTAGCGTCTCACAATGAGCAGTTCTTC | CASSLASHNEQFF
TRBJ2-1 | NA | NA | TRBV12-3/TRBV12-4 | TGTGCCAGCAGTTTAACCGCGGGCAGACGGGATGAGCAGTTCTTC | CASSLTAGRRDEQFF
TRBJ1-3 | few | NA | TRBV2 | TGTGCCAGCAGTGAAGCTACGGGCACCATATATTTT | CASSEATGTIYF
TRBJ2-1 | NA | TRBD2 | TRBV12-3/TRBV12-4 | TGTGCCACCGTAGCGGGAAACAATGAGCAGTTCTTC | CATVAGNNEQFF
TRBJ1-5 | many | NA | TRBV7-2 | TGTGCCAGCAGCTTAGCCGGGACTAACAATCAGCCCCAGCATTTT | CASSLAGTNNQPQHF
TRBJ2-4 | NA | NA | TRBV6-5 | TGTGCCAGTTCATCCACACTAGCCAAAAACATTCAGTACTTC | CASSSTLAKNIQYF
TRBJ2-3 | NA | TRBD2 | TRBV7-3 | TGTGCCAGCAGCTCTGGCGGACTAGCGGGTTACACAGATACGCAGTATTTT | CASSSGGLAGYTDTQYF
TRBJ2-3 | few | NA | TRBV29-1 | TGCAGCGTTGAAGGGCCACACACGAAGGCAGATACGCAGTATTTT | CSVEGPHTKADTQYF
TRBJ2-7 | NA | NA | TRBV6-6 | TGTGCCAGCAGGTCCAGGGACCTCTTAAGCTCCTACGAGCAGTACTTC | CASRSRDLLSSYEQYF
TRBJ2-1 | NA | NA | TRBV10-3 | TGTGCCATCAGTGATTCCAGGAGCTCCTACAATGAGCAGTTCTTC | CAISDSRSSYNEQFF
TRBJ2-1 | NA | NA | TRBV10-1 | TGCGCCAGCTCCCCGCGCACCCCCTACAATGAGCAGTTCTTC | CASSPRTPYNEQFF
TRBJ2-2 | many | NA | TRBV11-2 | TGTGCCAGCATCCAGTCAGTGATTCACGGGGAGCTGTTTTTT | CASIQSVIHGELFF
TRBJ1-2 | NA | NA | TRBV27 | TGTGCCAGCCCGAGACAGGCCCGTGCGGACTATGGCTACACCTTC | CASPRQARADYGYTF
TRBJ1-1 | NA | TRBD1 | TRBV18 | TGTGCCAGCTCACCAGGGACAGGGTTGAACACTGAAGCTTTCTTT | CASSPGTGLNTEAFF
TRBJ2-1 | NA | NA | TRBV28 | TGTGCCAGCAGCCACAGGGGAGGGGTTTACAATGAGCAGTTCTTC | CASSHRGGVYNEQFF
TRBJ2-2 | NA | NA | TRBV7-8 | TGTGCCAGCAGCTTAGTTCGGGGGGCCGCCGGGGAGCTGTTTTTT | CASSLVRGAAGELFF
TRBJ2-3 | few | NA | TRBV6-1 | TGTGCCAGCAGTGACCGGAACAGGGTGGGGACAGATACGCAGTATTTT | CASSDRNRVGTDTQYF
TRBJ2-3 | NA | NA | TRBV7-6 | TGTGCCAGCAGCTTAGCGGGGTTCGGCGGAGATACGCAGTATTTT | CASSLAGFGGDTQYF
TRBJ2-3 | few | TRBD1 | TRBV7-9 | TGTGCCAGCAGCTTATTTGGACAGGAAGATACGCAGTATTTT | CASSLFGQEDTQYF
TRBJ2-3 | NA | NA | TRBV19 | TGTGCCAGTAGTATTCGGACAGATACGCAGTATTTT | CASSIRTDTQYF
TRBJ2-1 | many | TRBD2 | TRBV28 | TGTGCCAGCAGTTTAGGGGGAGCTAGCGGGAGGACGGGCGAGCAGTTCTTC | CASSLGGASGRTGEQFF
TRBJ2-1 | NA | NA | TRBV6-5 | TGTGCCAGCAGTCTCGGACAGACACGAGGCAATGAGCAGTTCTTC | CASSLGQTRGNEQFF
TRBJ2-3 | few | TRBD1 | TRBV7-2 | TGTGCCAGCAGCCGGGGGGGGTTTGGACAGGGGGCAAAAGATACGCAGTATTTT | CASSRGGFGQGAKDTQYF
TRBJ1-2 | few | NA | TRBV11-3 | TGTGCCAGCAGCCCCATTGGCGAGGGTCCCTATGGCTACACCTTC | CASSPIGEGPYGYTF
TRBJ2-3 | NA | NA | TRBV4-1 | TGCGCCAGCAGCCCCCACGTGGACGCAGATACGCAGTATTTT | CASSPHVDADTQYF
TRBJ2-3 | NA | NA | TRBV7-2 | TGTGCCAGCAGCTTAAGGGGGGGGGCCCCTACTAGCACAGATACGCAGTATTTT | CASSLRGGAPTSTDTQYF
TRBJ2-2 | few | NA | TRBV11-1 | TGTGCCAGCAGCTTTAGCCCGACCGGGGAGCTGTTTTTT | CASSFSPTGELFF
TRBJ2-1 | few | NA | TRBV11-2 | TGTGCCAGCAGCTTAGGGGTTTCTAGCGTCAATGAGCAGTTCTTC | CASSLGVSSVNEQFF
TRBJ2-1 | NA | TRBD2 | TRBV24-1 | TGTGCCACCAGTGATTTGACTAGCGGATTACAGTTCTTC | CATSDLTSGLQFF